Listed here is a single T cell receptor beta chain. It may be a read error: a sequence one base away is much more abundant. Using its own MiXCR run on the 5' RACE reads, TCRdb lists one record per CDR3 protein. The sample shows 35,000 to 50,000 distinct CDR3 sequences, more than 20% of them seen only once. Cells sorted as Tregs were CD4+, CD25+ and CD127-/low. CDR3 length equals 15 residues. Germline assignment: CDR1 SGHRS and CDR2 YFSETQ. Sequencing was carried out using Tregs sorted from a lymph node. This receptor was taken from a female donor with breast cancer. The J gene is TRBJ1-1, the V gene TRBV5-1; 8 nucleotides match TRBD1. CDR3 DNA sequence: TGCGCCGGCAGCTTGACAGGGGATATTAACACTGAAGCTTTCTTT. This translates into CAGSLTGDINTEAFF.